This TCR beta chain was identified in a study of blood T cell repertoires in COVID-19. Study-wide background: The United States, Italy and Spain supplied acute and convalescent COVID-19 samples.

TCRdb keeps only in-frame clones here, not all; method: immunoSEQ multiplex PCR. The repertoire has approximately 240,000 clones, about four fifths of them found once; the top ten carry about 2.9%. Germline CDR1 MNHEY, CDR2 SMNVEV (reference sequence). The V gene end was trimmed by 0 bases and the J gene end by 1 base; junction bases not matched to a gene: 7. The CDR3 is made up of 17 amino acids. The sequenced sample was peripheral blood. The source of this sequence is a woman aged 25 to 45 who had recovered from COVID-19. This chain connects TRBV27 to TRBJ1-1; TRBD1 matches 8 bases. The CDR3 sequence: CASSLSAGTGSNTEAFF. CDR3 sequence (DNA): TGTGCCAGCAGTTTATCTGCCGGGACAGGATCGAACACTGAAGCTTTCTTT.